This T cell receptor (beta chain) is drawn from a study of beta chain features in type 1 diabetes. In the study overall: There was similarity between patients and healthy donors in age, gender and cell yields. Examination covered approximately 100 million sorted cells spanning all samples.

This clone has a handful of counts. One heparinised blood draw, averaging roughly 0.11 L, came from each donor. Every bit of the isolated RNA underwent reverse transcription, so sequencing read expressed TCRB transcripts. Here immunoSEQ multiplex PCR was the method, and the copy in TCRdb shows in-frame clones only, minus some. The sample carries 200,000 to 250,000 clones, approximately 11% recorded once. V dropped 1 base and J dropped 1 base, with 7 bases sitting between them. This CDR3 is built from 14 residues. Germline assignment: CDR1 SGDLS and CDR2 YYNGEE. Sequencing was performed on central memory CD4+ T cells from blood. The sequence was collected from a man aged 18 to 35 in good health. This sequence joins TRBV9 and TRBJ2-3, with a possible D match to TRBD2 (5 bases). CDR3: CASSVRERTDTQYF. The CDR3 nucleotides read TGTGCCAGCAGCGTAAGGGAGCGCACAGATACGCAGTATTTT.